A single sample gave rise to the 27 T cell receptor beta chains below, sequenced in a study of beta chain features in type 1 diabetes. Expressed TCRB transcripts were sequenced after all isolated RNA was converted to cDNA. Measured with immunoSEQ multiplex PCR; TCRdb has only the in-frame clones, and not every one. In the table there are around 290,000 clones, about 8.5% of which are singletons. Source material: central memory CD4+ T cells from blood. All receptors come from a woman aged 18-29 years in good health.

This clone occurred a few times. The genes are TRBV4-3 and TRBJ2-1; 9 positions match TRBD2. Germline lookup yields CDR1 LGHNA and CDR2 YSLEER. This CDR3 comprises 15 residues. V lost 2 bases, J lost 2 bases, and 1 base stayed unmatched. The CDR3 bases are TGCGCCAGCAGCCAAAGGACTAGCGCCTACAATGAGCAGTTCTTC. Protein: CASSQRTSAYNEQFF.

The V gene is TRBV4-3, the J gene TRBJ1-2; 7 nucleotides agree with TRBD1. With 4 bases clipped from V and 4 bases from J, the junction kept 12 bases outside the gene matches. This CDR3 spans 16 amino acids. The germline gives CDR1 LGHNA, CDR2 YSLEER. The CDR3 is CASSLLRETGSYGYTF. The CDR3 DNA reads as TGCGCCAGCAGCCTATTGCGGGAGACAGGGTCCTATGGCTACACCTTC.

J is TRBJ1-5 and V is TRBV7-9; D is undetermined. The CDR3 consists of 17 residues. The V gene lost 2 bases and the J gene lost 0 bases, with 14 bases spanning the gap. Germline lookup yields CDR1 SEHNR and CDR2 FQNEAQ (reference sequence). Here the CDR3 reads CASSLLLGQDSNQPQHF. The CDR3, as DNA: TGTGCCAGCAGCTTACTCTTAGGCCAGGATAGCAATCAGCCCCAGCATTTT.

The sample holds many counts of this clone. The chain has TRBV4-3 and TRBJ1-1; D is unclear. The germline V and J ends were trimmed by 3 bases and 7 bases, with 9 bases remaining between them. This CDR3 comprises 12 residues. Germline lookup yields CDR1 LGHNA and CDR2 YSLEER. The CDR3 DNA follows: TGCGCCAGCAGCCATTCGGGGTATGAAGCTTTCTTT. This gives the protein CASSHSGYEAFF.

The chain employs TRBV5-4 and TRBJ2-3; 7 nucleotides line up with TRBD2. The CDR3 totals 15 residues. Germline V CDR1 and CDR2: SGHNT, YYREEE (reference sequence). Trimming removed 0 bases from V and 6 bases from J; junction bases left unmatched: 7. The CDR3 DNA sequence: TGTGCCAGCAGCTTGGATGGCGGGAGAGTGGATACGCAGTATTTT. It translates to CASSLDGGRVDTQYF.

The chain is built from TRBV29-1 and TRBJ2-5; TRBD2 matches 8 bases. The ends lost 2 bases at V and 6 bases at J; junction bases unmatched: 14. The CDR3 runs to 16 residues. Germline values: CDR1 SQVTM, CDR2 ANQGSEA. CDR3 in DNA: TGCAGCGTTGAATACCCCGGGAGGGGGGCTTTGAAGACCCAGTACTTC. Translated, it gives CSVEYPGRGALKTQYF.

This clone was picked up a small number of times. The chain uses TRBV6-5 and TRBJ1-1, with D possibly being TRBD1 (5 bases). V lost 2 bases and J lost 4, with 14 bases in between. Germline values: CDR1 MNHEY, CDR2 SVGAGI. CDR3 length: 15 amino acids. CDR3 sequence: CASSYRGPGSTEAFF. The CDR3 bases are TGTGCCAGCAGTTACCGGGGACCAGGGAGCACTGAAGCTTTCTTT.

This clone came up a few times. The V gene is TRBV28, the J gene TRBJ1-2, with TRBD1 as a possible D gene (6 bases). CDR1 and CDR2 (germline): MDHEN, SYDVKM. The V end was cut by 4 bases, the J end by 6 bases, with 15 bases between. The CDR3 is 14 amino acids. In nucleotides, the CDR3 is TGTGCCAGCAGTTGGGGGGCGGTTTCGGATGGCTACACCTTC. This sequence encodes CASSWGAVSDGYTF.

This clone was recorded a few times. The gene calls are TRBV4-3 and TRBJ1-1; D gene unclear. Germline assignment: CDR1 LGHNA and CDR2 YSLEER. V was cut by 1 base and J by 4 bases, with 13 bases left in between. CDR3 length: 15 residues. The chain's CDR3 is CASSQGAFSSTEAFF. The CDR3 nucleotides are TGCGCCAGCAGCCAAGGGGCTTTCTCCAGCACTGAAGCTTTCTTT.

This clone was detected a few times. V and J are TRBV15 and TRBJ1-2, with D tentatively TRBD1 (6 bases). The CDR3 is 11 amino acids. V gave up 5 bases and J gave up 6 bases, with 7 bases separating them. Germline CDR1 LNHNV, CDR2 YYDKDF (reference sequence). The CDR3 region is CATSAGDGYTF. DNA for the CDR3: TGTGCCACCAGCGCAGGGGATGGCTACACCTTC.

The rearrangement links TRBV6-1 to TRBJ2-3; 7 nucleotides align to TRBD1. The CDR3 has 14 residues. CDR1 is MNHNS, CDR2 SASEGT, per germline. V dropped 5 bases and J dropped 6; count of bases not matched to a gene: 8. The CDR3 coding sequence is TGTGCCAGCAGTTCGGGACAGCCGGGGGATACGCAGTATTTT. It is translated as CASSSGQPGDTQYF.

This chain uses TRBV5-4 with TRBJ2-5; the match to TRBD2 covers 9 bases. CDR1 SGHNT and CDR2 YYREEE come from the germline V gene (reference sequence). V trimming: 2 bases; J trimming: 2 bases; junction bases outside the gene matches: 4. CDR3 size: 15 residues. For the CDR3, the DNA is TGTGCCAGCAGCTTCGGCGGGAGGGTTCAAGAGACCCAGTACTTC. This encodes CASSFGGRVQETQYF. Full variable domain (rest looked up from reference TRBV5-4 and TRBJ2-5): ETGVTQSPTHLIKTRGQQVTLRCSSQSGHNTVSWYQQALGQGPQFIFQYYREEENGRGNFPPRFSGLQFPNYSSELNVNALELDDSALYLCASSFGGRVQETQYFGPGTRLLVL.

The genes are TRBV7-9 and TRBJ1-3, with no clear D. The V end was cut by 3 bases, the J end by 2 bases, with 11 bases between. The germline V gene has CDR1 SEHNR and CDR2 FQNEAQ (reference sequence). The CDR3 contains 15 residues. CDR3 in amino acids: CASSLAGYTGNTIYF. The DNA for the CDR3 is TGTGCCAGCAGCTTGGCAGGATACACTGGAAACACCATATATTTT.

The rearrangement uses TRBV11-2 and TRBJ2-2, with 7 bases fitting TRBD2. The CDR3 is 17 amino acids. CDR1 SGHAT and CDR2 FQNNGV come from the germline V gene. After removal of 4 bases from V and 0 bases from J, the junction contained 8 bases not matched to a gene. This CDR3 is CASSSHSGRANTGELFF. CDR3 nucleotides: TGTGCCAGCAGCTCCCACAGTGGGAGGGCGAACACCGGGGAGCTGTTTTTT.

This clone came up a few times. V and J are TRBV2 and TRBJ2-2, with D hard to call. V was trimmed by 6 bases and J by 0 bases, leaving 14 bases between them. Germline CDR1 is SNHLY and CDR2 is FYNNEI. This CDR3 has 16 amino acids. CDR3 residues: CASSRTGVANTGELFF. CDR3 coding DNA: TGTGCCAGCAGCCGCACCGGAGTAGCGAACACCGGGGAGCTGTTTTTT.

The V gene is TRBV6-6, the J gene TRBJ2-5; 8 nucleotides align to TRBD2. Trimming cost V 5 bases and J 4 bases; bases outside gene matches: 9. The CDR3 is 15 amino acids. CDR1 and CDR2 (germline): MNHNY, SVGAGI (reference sequence). This CDR3 reads CASSTSNAGGETQYF. In nucleotides, the CDR3 is TGTGCCAGCAGTACCTCGAACGCGGGAGGAGAGACCCAGTACTTC.

This chain uses TRBV11-1 with TRBJ1-1; D may be TRBD1 (6 bases). The V end lost 4 bases, the J end lost 3 bases, and 12 bases lay between the germline ends. Germline V gene lookup returns CDR1 SGHAT and CDR2 FQDESV (reference sequence). The CDR3 covers 14 residues. The CDR3 spells CASSYRAGDTEAFF. The CDR3 bases are TGTGCCAGCAGCTACAGGGCTGGTGACACTGAAGCTTTCTTT.

This clone was found a few times. This chain joins TRBV4-2 and TRBJ2-7, with 7 positions matching TRBD1. In germline, CDR1 is LGHNA, CDR2 YNFKEQ. After removal of 0 bases from V and 5 bases from J, the junction contained 7 bases not matched to a gene. The CDR3 runs to 15 residues. CDR3 in DNA: TGTGCCAGCAGCCAAGAAGGGGGCGAAGTCCACGAGCAGTACTTC. This codes for CASSQEGGEVHEQYF.

The CDR3 coding sequence is TGTGCCTGGAGTGACTCGGGCTTCTCCGAGCAGTTCTTC. Translated, it gives CAWSDSGFSEQFF. V is TRBV30 and J is TRBJ2-1; unclear D gene. Germline CDR1 reads GTSNPN; CDR2 reads SVGIG (reference sequence). The CDR3 runs to 13 residues. Between the trimmed V and J ends, which lost 1 base and 10 bases, there was a span of 14 bases.

The chain couples TRBV9 to TRBJ2-1, with D hard to call. V was shortened by 0 bases and J by 6 bases, with 10 bases between the two germline ends. The CDR3 loop spans 14 amino acids. Looked up from germline, CDR1 is SGDLS and CDR2 is YYNGEE. Here the CDR3 reads CASSVGLGFNEQFF. DNA for the CDR3: TGTGCCAGCAGCGTAGGACTGGGCTTCAATGAGCAGTTCTTC.

There are many counts of this clone. This chain connects TRBV5-4 to TRBJ2-7; D is undetermined. Germline CDR1 and CDR2: SGHNT and YYREEE (reference sequence). V lost 3 bases and J 3 bases, leaving 10 bases between the germline ends. This CDR3 has 13 amino acids. The CDR3 DNA reads as TGTGCCAGCAGCTGGGCTGGAGACTACGAGCAGTACTTC. Its translation is CASSWAGDYEQYF.

V gene TRBV29-1 combines with J gene TRBJ2-3, with 15 bases that match TRBD2. V dropped 1 base and J dropped 6; count of bases not matched to a gene: 2. The CDR3 totals 15 residues. In germline, CDR1 is SQVTM, CDR2 ANQGSEA. The chain's CDR3 is CSVEGTSGRADTQYF. Written as DNA, the CDR3 is TGCAGCGTTGAAGGGACTAGCGGGAGGGCGGATACGCAGTATTTT.

V usage is TRBV6-5 and J usage is TRBJ2-6; D uncertain. CDR1 and CDR2 from the germline V gene are MNHEY and SVGAGI. The ends were cut back, 6 bases at V and 0 bases at J, with 9 bases in the middle. The CDR3 contains 15 residues. CDR3 in amino acids: CASSSHDSGANVLTF. The CDR3 coding sequence is TGTGCCAGCAGCTCACACGACTCTGGGGCCAACGTCCTGACTTTC.

This clone was detected ten times or more. The chain joins TRBV5-1 to TRBJ2-3; a weak D match, TRBD1 (6 bases). In germline, CDR1 is SGHRS, CDR2 YFSETQ. V shed 2 bases and J shed 3 bases, with 13 bases lying between them. The CDR3 totals 15 residues. CDR3 sequence: CASSLLGTPTDTQYF. In nucleotides, the CDR3 is TGCGCCAGCAGCTTACTCGGGACACCGACAGATACGCAGTATTTT.

This clone has a handful of counts. V usage is TRBV4-3 and J usage is TRBJ1-4, with D tentatively TRBD1 (5 bases). This CDR3 comprises 17 residues. The ends were cut back, 0 bases at V and 0 bases at J, with 11 bases in the middle. Per the germline V gene, CDR1 is LGHNA and CDR2 is YSLEER. The CDR3 sequence is CASSQDTGDSTNEKLFF. As DNA, the CDR3 is TGCGCCAGCAGCCAAGATACGGGGGATTCAACTAATGAAAAACTGTTTTTT.

This clone was detected ten times or more. The chain combines TRBV28 with TRBJ1-5, with TRBD1 identical over 7 bases. The V gene's germline CDR1 is MDHEN and CDR2 SYDVKM. This CDR3 contains 15 residues. With V trimmed by 5 bases and J by 6 bases, 10 bases remained unmatched. CDR3 residues: CASSRKTGIAQPQHF. The CDR3 DNA sequence: TGTGCCAGCAGTCGGAAGACAGGGATCGCTCAGCCCCAGCATTTT.

A few counts support this clone. The CDR3 loop is CATRAGQGGFGDGYTF. The DNA for the CDR3 is TGTGCCACCCGCGCCGGACAGGGAGGTTTCGGGGATGGCTACACCTTC. The rearrangement uses TRBV7-9 and TRBJ1-2; 8 bases match TRBD1. The CDR3 totals 16 residues. V gave up 10 bases and J gave up 6 bases; unmatched junction bases: 19. Per germline, CDR1 SEHNR and CDR2 FQNEAQ (reference sequence).